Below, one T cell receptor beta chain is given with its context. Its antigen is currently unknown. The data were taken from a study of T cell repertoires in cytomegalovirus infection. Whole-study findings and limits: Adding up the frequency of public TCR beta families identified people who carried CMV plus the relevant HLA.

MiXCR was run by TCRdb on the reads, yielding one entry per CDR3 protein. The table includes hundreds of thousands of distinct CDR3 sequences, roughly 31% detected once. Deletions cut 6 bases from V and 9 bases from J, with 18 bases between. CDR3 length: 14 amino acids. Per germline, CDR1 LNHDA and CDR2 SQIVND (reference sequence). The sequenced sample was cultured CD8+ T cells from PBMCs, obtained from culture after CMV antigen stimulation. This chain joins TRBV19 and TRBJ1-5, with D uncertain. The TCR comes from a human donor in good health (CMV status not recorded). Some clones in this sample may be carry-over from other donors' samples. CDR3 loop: CASSLPALEWPQHF. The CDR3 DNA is TGTGCCAGTAGCCTTCCGGCCCTCGAGTGGCCCCAGCATTTT.